The 19 T cell receptor beta chains in this list originate from one sample, sequenced in a study of CD8 T cells in ankylosing spondylitis. TCRdb ran MiXCR on the 5' RACE reads and lists one entry per CDR3 protein. The table includes about 240,000 distinct CDR3 sequences, 8.6% detected once. Source material: blood, either unsorted or a sorted T cell fraction (not recorded which). These receptors all come from a male donor with ankylosing spondylitis or in good health (not recorded which).

This clonotype was observed at least ten times. The chain uses TRBV12-3 or TRBV12-4 and TRBJ2-2; TRBD1 aligns across 7 bases. V gave up 3 bases and J gave up 3 bases; unmatched junction bases: 4. The CDR3 loop spans 15 amino acids. This CDR3 is CASSFRQGDTGELFF. The CDR3 bases are TGTGCCAGCAGTTTTAGACAGGGAGACACCGGGGAGCTGTTTTTT.

This clonotype was seen many times. J is TRBJ2-1 and V is TRBV5-1; D uncertain. CDR3 length: 14 residues. CDR1 is SGHRS and CDR2 is YFSETQ in the germline V gene. The V end lost 4 bases, the J end lost 1 base, and 9 bases lay between the germline ends. The CDR3 DNA is TGCGCCAGCAGCCCTCCTTTATCCTACAATGAGCAGTTCTTC. It codes for CASSPPLSYNEQFF.

This clonotype was observed many times. The CDR3 DNA reads TGTGCCACCAGTGTTGGCCGGAGTGATGAGCAGTTCTTC. Its protein product is CATSVGRSDEQFF. The gene calls are TRBV24-1 and TRBJ2-1; no clear D. The germline V gene encodes CDR1 KGHDR and CDR2 SFDVKD. V dropped 5 bases and J dropped 8 bases, with 12 bases sitting between them. This CDR3 spans 13 amino acids.

The table lists this clonotype with a few counts. This sequence joins TRBV4-3 and TRBJ2-4; TRBD2 aligns across 7 bases. V dropped 3 bases and J dropped 4; count of bases not matched to a gene: 12. Looked up from germline, CDR1 is LGHNA and CDR2 is YSLEER. The CDR3 has 17 amino acids. This CDR3 is CASSHFAAGAGKNIQYF. CDR3 nucleotide sequence: TGCGCCAGCAGCCATTTTGCTGCGGGAGCGGGGAAAAACATTCAGTACTTC.

This clonotype showed up many times. This chain uses TRBV20-1 with TRBJ2-3; the D call may be TRBD1 or TRBD2 (6 bases each). The CDR3 totals 13 residues. CDR1 is DFQATT and CDR2 is SNEGSKA in the germline V gene (reference sequence). The CDR3 here is CTFGGQSTDTQYF. CDR3 nucleotide sequence: TGCACGTTCGGGGGACAAAGCACAGATACGCAGTATTTT.

Many counts were recorded for this clonotype. The chain employs TRBV5-1 and TRBJ1-3; D gene ambiguous. Deletions cut 5 bases from V and 0 bases from J, with 12 bases between. CDR3 length: 15 residues. The germline gives CDR1 SGHRS, CDR2 YFSETQ. The CDR3 here is CASRGSHHSGNTIYF. The DNA of the CDR3 is TGCGCCAGCAGGGGCAGTCACCACTCTGGAAACACCATATATTTT.

This clonotype has ten or more counts. One end of the junction varies from germline; a read error may be responsible. This chain links TRBV20-1 with TRBJ2-3, with D possibly TRBD2 on 5 matching bases. The CDR3 covers 13 residues. Germline V gene sequence: CDR1 DFQATT, CDR2 SNEGSKA (reference sequence). DNA of the CDR3: TGCAGTGCCAGAGAGGGAGGCACAGATACGCAGTATTTT. Translated, it gives CSAREGGTDTQYF.

This clonotype was counted at least ten times. Here the CDR3 reads CASSKVSDSYEQYF. The CDR3 nucleotides are TGTGCCAGCAGCAAGGTCAGCGACTCCTACGAGCAGTACTTC. The chain recombines TRBV21-1 with TRBJ2-7. TRBV21-1 is termed a pseudogene. CDR3 length: 14 amino acids.

This clonotype has a count of ten or more. The chain employs TRBV20-1 and TRBJ1-2; D perhaps matches TRBD1 (5 bases). This CDR3 has 14 amino acids. Between the trimmed V and J ends, which lost 3 bases and 1 base, there was a span of 12 bases. Germline CDR1 is DFQATT and CDR2 is SNEGSKA (reference sequence). The CDR3 loop reads CSASPFDSNYGYTF. The DNA for the CDR3 is TGCAGTGCTAGCCCGTTCGACAGTAACTATGGCTACACCTTC.

This clonotype has more than one count but fewer than ten. J is TRBJ1-3 and V is TRBV6-5; possibly TRBD1 for D (5 bases). Trimming removed 0 bases at V and 0 bases at J, with 15 bases between. The CDR3 is 18 residues long. The germline V gene encodes CDR1 MNHEY and CDR2 SVGAGI. This CDR3 is CASSYSGLAGSSGNTIYF. CDR3 in DNA: TGTGCCAGCAGTTACTCGGGGCTCGCAGGTTCCTCTGGAAACACCATATATTTT.

This clonotype appeared many times. The V and J genes are TRBV6-5 and TRBJ1-3; 7 bases map to TRBD1. The length of the CDR3 is 17 residues. Germline V gene data show CDR1 as MNHEY and CDR2 as SVGAGI. After removal of 2 bases from V and 0 bases from J, the junction contained 7 bases not matched to a gene. CDR3: CASSYGTGVNSGNTIYF. In nucleotides, the CDR3 is TGTGCCAGCAGTTACGGCACAGGGGTCAACTCTGGAAACACCATATATTTT.

A few counts support this clonotype. The chain carries TRBV5-4 and TRBJ1-4; no reliable D call. CDR3 length equals 15 residues. Between the trimmed V and J ends, which lost 0 bases and 5 bases, there was a span of 11 bases. Germline-derived CDR1 and CDR2 are SGHNT and YYREEE (reference sequence). The DNA for the CDR3 is TGTGCCAGCAGCTTGGAAGGACGGCTCAATGAAAAACTGTTTTTT. This translates into CASSLEGRLNEKLFF. The whole variable domain, remainder taken from reference TRBV5-4 and TRBJ1-4, is ETGVTQSPTHLIKTRGQQVTLRCSSQSGHNTVSWYQQALGQGPQFIFQYYREEENGRGNFPPRFSGLQFPNYSSELNVNALELDDSALYLCASSLEGRLNEKLFFGSGTQLSVL.

This clonotype occurred many times. J is TRBJ1-2 and V is TRBV7-2; D is perhaps TRBD1 (6 bases). Germline CDR1 SGHTA, CDR2 FQGNSA. The CDR3 runs 17 residues. Trimming pared 3 bases from V and 8 bases from J, leaving 25 bases between. DNA for the CDR3: TGTGCCAGCAGCTTCGACATGTATCAGGGGCCGGTCGCCGGCTACACCTTC. Its protein is CASSFDMYQGPVAGYTF.

This clonotype occurred many times. This sequence joins TRBV19 and TRBJ2-1; tentative D call: TRBD1 (5 bases). V gave up 3 bases and J gave up 7 bases, with 13 bases separating them. Germline CDR1 reads LNHDA; CDR2 reads SQIVND (reference sequence). This CDR3 contains 14 residues. As DNA, the CDR3 is TGTGCCAGTAGTATCAGCAGGGCTGAGAATGAGCAGTTCTTC. Encoded protein: CASSISRAENEQFF.

This clonotype was observed at least ten times. The chain links TRBV6-2 or TRBV6-3 to TRBJ1-5; TRBD1 might be the D (6 bases). Germline CDR1 reads MNHEY; CDR2 reads SVGEGT. Between the trimmed V and J ends, which lost 6 bases and 4 bases, there was a span of 10 bases. The CDR3 runs to 13 residues. CDR3 in amino acids: CASSGTLNQPQHF. Written as DNA, the CDR3 is TGTGCCAGCAGCGGGACACTGAATCAGCCCCAGCATTTT.

This clonotype was recorded a few times. The V and J genes are TRBV20-1 and TRBJ2-1, with unresolved D. This CDR3 is built from 12 residues. Germline values: CDR1 DFQATT, CDR2 SNEGSKA (reference sequence). With 2 bases removed from V and 8 bases from J, the gap between germline ends came to 10 bases. The CDR3 nucleotides are TGCAGTGCTAGATCGGGTGCCCATGAGCAGTTCTTC. Protein sequence: CSARSGAHEQFF.

V is TRBV7-2 and J is TRBJ2-3, with 8 bases identical to TRBD1. Germline V gene sequence: CDR1 SGHTA, CDR2 FQGNSA. The CDR3 length is 12 residues. Trimming at V came to 5 bases and at J to 10 bases, leaving 5 bases not matched to a gene. The chain's CDR3 is CASSHEDRAQYF. The CDR3 DNA sequence: TGTGCCAGCAGCCACGAGGACAGGGCGCAGTATTTT. Together with reference TRBV7-2 and TRBJ2-3, the CDR3 gives the full variable domain: GAGVSQSPSNKVTEKGKDVELRCDPISGHTALYWYRQSLGQGLEFLIYFQGNSAPDKSGLPSDRFSAERTGGSVSTLTIQRTQQEDSAVYLCASSHEDRAQYFGPGTRLTVL.

Details on this clonotype: A read error may explain this, as a much larger clone is one base away. Likely a read error: the CDR3 ends without its conserved phenylalanine or tryptophan. This chain links TRBV6-6 with TRBJ2-1; D remains unclear. The V end lost 5 bases, the J end lost 10 bases, and 9 bases lay between the germline ends. Germline V gene data show CDR1 as MNHNY and CDR2 as SVGAGI (reference sequence). The CDR3 runs to 11 residues. The CDR3 reads CASSHDSEQFL. The CDR3 nucleotides read TGTGCCAGCAGTCACGACTCCGAGCAGTTCCTC.

This clonotype was found a few times. V gene TRBV29-1 combines with J gene TRBJ2-5, with TRBD1 matching over 10 bases. The CDR3 covers 13 residues. Trimming cost V 4 bases and J 5 bases; bases outside gene matches: 4. The V gene's germline CDR1 is SQVTM and CDR2 ANQGSEA. The chain's CDR3 is CSVVTGGGETQYF. The CDR3 DNA reads TGCAGCGTTGTGACAGGGGGCGGGGAGACCCAGTACTTC. Complete variable domain (other parts from reference TRBV29-1 and TRBJ2-5): SAVISQKPSRDICQRGTSLTIQCQVDSQVTMMFWYRQQPGQSLTLIATANQGSEATYESGFVIDKFPISRPNLTFSTLTVSNMSPEDSSIYLCSVVTGGGETQYFGPGTRLLVL.